This T cell receptor beta chain was recovered during a study of blood T cell repertoires in COVID-19 (dated by TCRdb to the early 2020s). Describing the broader study: Collaborator samples came from the United States, Italy and Spain and covered acute and convalescent phases of COVID-19. The material from the prospective study consisted of cDNA or gDNA derived from T cells, B-cell-depleted T cells, or PBMCs. Deeply sampled blood TCRbeta repertoires from subjects exposed to, actively infected with, or recovered from COVID-19 were included in the dataset. The repertoires were released in a freely available public database meant as a resource for research on the immune response to SARS-CoV-2. Samples came from the ongoing ImmuneRACE study (first 160 participants) plus 1,254 subjects from 6 global collaborators. Sample metadata almost always included a de-identified subject ID, COVID-19 status, age in years and sex. HLA class I and class II types, where available, came from metadata supplied by the sample provider rather than from assay-based typing. What the work shows at the level of the full study, not this receptor alone: The amount of clinical and demographic metadata varied by source and participant and was provided uncurated.

The immunoSEQ Assay, a bias-controlled multiplex PCR, was used to amplify TCRbeta CDR3 regions from genomic DNA. The original pipeline was this. The number of nucleated cells in each sample was estimated by amplification of reference gene primers within the assay. To quantify the absolute abundance of each unique TCRbeta CDR3 rearrangement, sequence reads were collapsed and filtered. For each sample, productive Simpson clonality was calculated as the square root of Simpson's diversity index across productive rearrangements. TCRdb took this table from immuneACCESS and kept in-frame rearrangements with V and J called. Such tables lack part of the clones; where checked against another copy, unresolved V genes explain under half of the gap, and the rest is unexplained. V and J calls and clone size come straight from that table; D and trimming were deduced from the DNA. This sample gives about 39,000 clones in total; around 79% of them show up just once. The top ten clonotypes cover 23% of the sample.

The collaborating institutions used their own protocols to collect whole blood in K2EDTA tubes. For TCRbeta analysis, collaborator samples were shipped as frozen whole blood, as isolated PBMCs, or as DNA extracted from either sample type. V and J are trimmed by 2 bases and 1 base, and the gene matches miss 9 bases of the junction. For CDR1 and CDR2, the germline V gene (reference sequence) lists SEHNR and FQNEAQ. Including the terminal cysteine and phenylalanine, the CDR3 comprises 18 residues. Only the CDR3 part of the read is kept: 54 bases, read in frame from the first base. Comment on this clone: What this receptor recognizes is not known. No much larger clonotype is one base removed from it; base qualities were not supplied.

Sequencing was carried out using peripheral blood. The TCR originated in a man aged 65 to 85 with acute or convalescent COVID-19. The V and J genes are TRBV7-9 and TRBJ2-1; the central 9 bases match TRBD2. CDR3 sequence: CASSLRSPSGDSYNEQFF. The DNA sequence is given as TGTGCCAGCAGCTTAAGGTCGCCTAGCGGGGATTCCTACAATGAGCAGTTCTTC.